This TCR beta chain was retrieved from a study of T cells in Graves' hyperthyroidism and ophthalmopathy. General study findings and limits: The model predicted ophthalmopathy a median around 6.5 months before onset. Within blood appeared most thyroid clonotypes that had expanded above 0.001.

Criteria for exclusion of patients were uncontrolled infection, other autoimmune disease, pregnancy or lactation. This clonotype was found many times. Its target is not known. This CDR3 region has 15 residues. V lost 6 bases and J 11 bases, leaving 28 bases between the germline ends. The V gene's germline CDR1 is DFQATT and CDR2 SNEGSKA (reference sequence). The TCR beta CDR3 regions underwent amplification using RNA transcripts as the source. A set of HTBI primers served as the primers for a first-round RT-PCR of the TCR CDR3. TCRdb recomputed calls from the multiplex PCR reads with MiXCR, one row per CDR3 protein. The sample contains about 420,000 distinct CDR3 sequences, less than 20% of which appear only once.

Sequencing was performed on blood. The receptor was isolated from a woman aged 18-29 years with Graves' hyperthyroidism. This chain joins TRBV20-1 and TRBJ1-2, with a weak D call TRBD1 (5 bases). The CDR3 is CSAARQGGVAVEYTF. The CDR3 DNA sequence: TGCAGTGCCGCCCGGCAGGGAGGAGTGGCAGTCGAATACACCTTC.